These 17 T cell receptor beta chains originate from one sample sequenced in a study of memory CD4+ T cells and cytomegalovirus serostatus. TCRdb's copy holds only in-frame clones and misses some; the assay was immunoSEQ multiplex PCR. Among approximately 56,000 clones, about four fifths were seen once, and the ten largest hold approximately 0.4%. Single viable CD3+CD4+CD8-CD45RO+ cells were sorted as the memory CD4+ T cells. The sample comprised memory CD4+ T cells from blood. The receptors shown here come from an adult in good health and CMV-seronegative.

The chain is built from TRBV5-1 and TRBJ2-2, with D unclear. The germline V gene has CDR1 SGHRS and CDR2 YFSETQ. Trimming pared 5 bases from V and 5 bases from J, leaving 4 bases between. CDR3 size: 11 residues. CDR3 coding DNA: TGCGCCAGCAGAGAGACCGGGGAGCTGTTTTTT. Translating it yields CASRETGELFF.

The chain carries TRBV7-2 and TRBJ2-7; 8 bases line up with TRBD2. The CDR3 consists of 16 residues. Germline V gene lookup returns CDR1 SGHTA and CDR2 FQGNSA. Germline trimming cut 5 bases from V and 0 bases from J; bases unmatched to any gene: 9. In nucleotides, the CDR3 is TGTGCCAGCAGCCCCGGGGGGGGCAGAGCCTCCTACGAGCAGTACTTC. Protein product: CASSPGGGRASYEQYF.

The chain is built from TRBV5-3 and TRBJ2-1; 7 positions agree with TRBD1. TRBV5-3 is known as an ORF, though its function is uncertain. V lost 0 bases, J lost 5 bases, and 2 bases stayed unmatched. The CDR3 loop spans 14 amino acids. The CDR3, as DNA: TGTGCCAGAAGCTTGGGACAGGGACACAATGAGCAGTTCTTC. Translating gives CARSLGQGHNEQFF.

The chain is built from TRBV9 and TRBJ2-7; the D call may be TRBD1 or TRBD2 (5 bases each). The germline V gene encodes CDR1 SGDLS and CDR2 YYNGEE. This CDR3 has 13 amino acids. V lost 1 base and J lost 6, with 11 bases in between. CDR3 DNA: TGTGCCAGCAGCGTACAGGGAGTCGGCGAGCAGTACTTC. Amino acid sequence: CASSVQGVGEQYF.

This chain uses TRBV9 with TRBJ2-1; a possible D gene is TRBD1 (6 bases). The CDR3 extends over 16 amino acids. Trimming cost V 4 bases and J 2 bases, with 16 bases left between them. Germline values: CDR1 SGDLS, CDR2 YYNGEE. The CDR3 loop is CASSPGQNYPYNEQFF. In nucleotides, the CDR3 is TGTGCCAGCAGCCCAGGACAGAATTACCCCTACAATGAGCAGTTCTTC.

This clone appeared a single time. The J gene is TRBJ2-7, the V gene TRBV5-1, with 10 bases lining up with TRBD2. With 0 bases clipped from V and 3 bases from J, the junction kept 9 bases outside the gene matches. CDR3 length: 17 residues. Germline V gene sequence: CDR1 SGHRS, CDR2 YFSETQ. For the CDR3, the DNA is TGCGCCAGCAGCTTGGCCGGTCTAGCGGGGGTTAACTACGAGCAGTACTTC. It is translated as CASSLAGLAGVNYEQYF.

This clone appeared once. The CDR3 nucleotides are TGTGCCAGCAGTAGGGACAGGGGGCGCACAGATACGCAGTATTTT. It translates to CASSRDRGRTDTQYF. The gene calls are TRBV6-1 and TRBJ2-3; 12 bases map to TRBD1. CDR3 size: 15 residues. The germline CDR1 and CDR2 sequences are MNHNS and SASEGT. Trimming cost V 5 bases and J 1 base; bases outside gene matches: 1.

The V call is TRBV4-3, the J call TRBJ1-5, with D hard to call. The CDR3 totals 16 residues. V was pared by 0 bases and J by 0 bases, with 9 bases between. From germline, CDR1 is LGHNA and CDR2 YSLEER. CDR3 sequence reads: CASSQDPVNSNQPQHF. CDR3 sequence (DNA): TGCGCCAGCAGCCAAGATCCGGTAAATAGCAATCAGCCCCAGCATTTT.

This clone was picked up a small number of times. The chain links TRBV30 to TRBJ1-5, with 9 nucleotides matching TRBD1. Per germline, CDR1 GTSNPN and CDR2 SVGIG (reference sequence). V was clipped by 2 bases and J by 7 bases; unmatched bases: 12. The length of the CDR3 is 16 residues. The CDR3 DNA reads as TGTGCCTGGAGTCTTAGGGGGACAGGGTATCGGCAGCCCCAGCATTTT. It yields the protein CAWSLRGTGYRQPQHF.

This clone has more than one count but fewer than ten. The chain recombines TRBV9 with TRBJ1-3; D uncertain. CDR3 length: 19 amino acids. Trimming shortened V by 0 bases and J by 0 bases, and 19 bases separated the two germline ends. From germline, CDR1 is SGDLS and CDR2 YYNGEE. The CDR3 reads CASSVESLASFISGNTIYF. The DNA for the CDR3 is TGTGCCAGCAGCGTAGAGTCCCTGGCATCCTTTATCTCTGGAAACACCATATATTTT. Combining the CDR3 with reference TRBV9 and TRBJ1-3 gives the whole variable domain DSGVTQTPKHLITATGQRVTLRCSPRSGDLSVYWYQQSLDQGLQFLIQYYNGEERAKGNILERFSAQQFPDLHSELNLSSLELGDSALYFCASSVESLASFISGNTIYFGEGSWLTVV.

This chain uses TRBV6-1 with TRBJ1-2; D is unresolved. V was shortened by 2 bases and J by 8 bases, with 12 bases between the two germline ends. The CDR3 contains 13 residues. The germline gives CDR1 MNHNS, CDR2 SASEGT. The CDR3 region is CASSETWEVGYTF. The CDR3 DNA sequence: TGTGCCAGCAGTGAAACCTGGGAGGTGGGCTACACCTTC.

The chain recombines TRBV18 with TRBJ1-1; TRBD1 agrees at 7 bases. CDR3 length equals 14 residues. Germline values: CDR1 KGHSH, CDR2 LQKENI. V was clipped by 6 bases and J by 5 bases; unmatched bases: 9. The CDR3 reads CASSPQGGRTEAFF. CDR3 nucleotide sequence: TGTGCCAGCTCGCCTCAGGGGGGTAGGACTGAAGCTTTCTTT.

The chain couples TRBV9 to TRBJ1-5; D perhaps matches TRBD1 (5 bases). CDR3 length equals 14 residues. Germline V CDR1 and CDR2: SGDLS, YYNGEE. V was trimmed by 0 bases and J by 5 bases, leaving 9 bases between them. CDR3 sequence: CASSVGDPDQPQHF. CDR3 sequence (DNA): TGTGCCAGCAGCGTAGGGGACCCCGATCAGCCCCAGCATTTT. Using reference TRBV9 and TRBJ1-5 for the parts outside the CDR3, the full variable domain is DSGVTQTPKHLITATGQRVTLRCSPRSGDLSVYWYQQSLDQGLQFLIQYYNGEERAKGNILERFSAQQFPDLHSELNLSSLELGDSALYFCASSVGDPDQPQHFGDGTRLSIL.

This clone was recorded a few times. The V call is TRBV29-1, the J call TRBJ2-1; 9 bases are a match to TRBD1. Trimming took 7 bases from V and 0 from J; bases not matched to a gene: 7. CDR1 and CDR2 from the germline V gene are SQVTM and ANQGSEA. The CDR3 runs 15 residues. The CDR3 sequence is CSAPQGASSYNEQFF. DNA of the CDR3: TGCAGCGCGCCACAGGGGGCAAGCTCCTACAATGAGCAGTTCTTC.

This clone was counted a few times. DNA for the CDR3: TGTGCCAGCACCTTACCTCATCGGGGGGGTAACACTGAAGCTTTCTTT. It yields the protein CASTLPHRGGNTEAFF. J is TRBJ1-1 and V is TRBV28; TRBD1 might be the D (5 bases). The V gene lost 7 bases and the J gene lost 2 bases, with 20 bases spanning the gap. Germline lookup yields CDR1 MDHEN and CDR2 SYDVKM. The CDR3 is 16 amino acids.

This chain connects TRBV11-3 to TRBJ2-2, with 8 bases that match TRBD1. The germline V gene encodes CDR1 SGHNT and CDR2 YENEEA. This CDR3 region has 15 residues. The V segment lost 3 bases and the J segment 6 bases; nucleotides outside the gene matches: 6. This chain's CDR3 is CASSFRGHQAGELFF. As DNA, the CDR3 is TGTGCCAGCAGCTTCAGGGGGCACCAAGCCGGGGAGCTGTTTTTT.

The chain carries TRBV7-2 and TRBJ1-1, with 8 bases that match TRBD1. V shed 2 bases and J 5 bases; nucleotides not matched to a gene: 13. The CDR3 is 17 amino acids. CDR1 and CDR2 (germline): SGHTA, FQGNSA. The CDR3: CASSLHARRDRGTEAFF. CDR3 bases: TGTGCCAGCAGCTTACACGCGAGACGAGACAGGGGAACTGAAGCTTTCTTT.